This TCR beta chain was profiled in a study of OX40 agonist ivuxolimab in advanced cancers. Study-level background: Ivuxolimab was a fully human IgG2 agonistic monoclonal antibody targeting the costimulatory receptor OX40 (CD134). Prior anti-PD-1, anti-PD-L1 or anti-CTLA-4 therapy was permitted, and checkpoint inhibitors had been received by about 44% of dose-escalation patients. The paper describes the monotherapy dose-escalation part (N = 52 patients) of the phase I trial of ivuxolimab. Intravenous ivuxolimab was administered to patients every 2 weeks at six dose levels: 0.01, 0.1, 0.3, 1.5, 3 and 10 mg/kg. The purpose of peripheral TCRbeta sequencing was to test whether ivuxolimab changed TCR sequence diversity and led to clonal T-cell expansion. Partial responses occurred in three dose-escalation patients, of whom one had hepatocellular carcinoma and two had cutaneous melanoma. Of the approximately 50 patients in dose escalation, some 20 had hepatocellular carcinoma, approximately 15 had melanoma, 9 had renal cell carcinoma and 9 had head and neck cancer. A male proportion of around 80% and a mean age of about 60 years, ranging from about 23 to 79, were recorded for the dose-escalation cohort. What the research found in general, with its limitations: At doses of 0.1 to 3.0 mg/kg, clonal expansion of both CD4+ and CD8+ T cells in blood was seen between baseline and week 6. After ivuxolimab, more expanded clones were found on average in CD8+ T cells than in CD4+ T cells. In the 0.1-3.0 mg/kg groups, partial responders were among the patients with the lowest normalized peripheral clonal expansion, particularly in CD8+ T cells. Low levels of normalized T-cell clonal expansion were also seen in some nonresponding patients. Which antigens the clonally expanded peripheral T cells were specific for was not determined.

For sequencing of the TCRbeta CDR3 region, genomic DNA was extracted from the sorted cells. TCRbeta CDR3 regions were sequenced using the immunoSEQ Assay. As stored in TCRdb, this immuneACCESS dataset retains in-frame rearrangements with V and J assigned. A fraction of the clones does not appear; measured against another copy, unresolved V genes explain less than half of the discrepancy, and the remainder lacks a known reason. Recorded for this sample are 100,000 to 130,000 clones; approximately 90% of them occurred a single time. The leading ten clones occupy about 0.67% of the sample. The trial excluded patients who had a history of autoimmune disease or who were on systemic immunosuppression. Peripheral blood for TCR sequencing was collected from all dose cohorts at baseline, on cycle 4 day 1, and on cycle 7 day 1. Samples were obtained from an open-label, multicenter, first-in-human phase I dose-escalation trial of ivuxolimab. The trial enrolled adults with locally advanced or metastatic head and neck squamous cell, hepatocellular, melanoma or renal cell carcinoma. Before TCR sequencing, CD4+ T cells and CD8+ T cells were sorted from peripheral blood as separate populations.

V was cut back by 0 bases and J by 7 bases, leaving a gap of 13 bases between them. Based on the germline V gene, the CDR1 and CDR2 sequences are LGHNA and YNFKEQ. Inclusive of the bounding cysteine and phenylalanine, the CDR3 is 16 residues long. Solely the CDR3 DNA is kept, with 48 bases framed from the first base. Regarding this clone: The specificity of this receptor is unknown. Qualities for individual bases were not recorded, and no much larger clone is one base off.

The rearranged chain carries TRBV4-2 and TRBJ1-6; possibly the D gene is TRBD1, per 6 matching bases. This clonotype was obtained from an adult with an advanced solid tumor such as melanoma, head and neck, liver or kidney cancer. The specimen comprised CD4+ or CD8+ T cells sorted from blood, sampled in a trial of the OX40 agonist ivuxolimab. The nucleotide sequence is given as TGTGCCAGCAGCCAAGATTCCGGGGGCGGAAATTCACCCCTCCACTTT. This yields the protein CASSQDSGGGNSPLHF.